This is a list of T cell receptor beta chains from one sample in a study of blood T cells in healthy people across ages. TCRdb processed the 5' RACE reads anew with MiXCR; each CDR3 protein has one entry. Of around 1,000,000 distinct CDR3 sequences in the sample, approximately 26% were seen once. This sample also appeared in a second study, on T cells of mothers and their children.

Sample: blood. Receptor source: a girl aged 2 to 10 in good health. CDR3s include the opening cysteine and the closing phenylalanine or tryptophan. A D gene is named only where the DNA matches it firmly. Some rows have no size entry. The others give once, few or many, or a class for an expanded clone.

CDR3nt,CDR3aa,j_gene,abundance,d_gene,v_gene
TGTGCCAGCAGGTTCACGGAGAATCACGATGAGCAGTTCTTC,CASRFTENHDEQFF,TRBJ2-1,-,-,TRBV7-9
TGCAGCGTTGAAAATCCGTCCCTTGGTGGGCACTACGAGCAGTACTTC,CSVENPSLGGHYEQYF,TRBJ2-7,once,-,TRBV29-1
TGTGCCACCAGTGATTTAACACAGGTGGATAACACCGGGGAGCTGTTTTTT,CATSDLTQVDNTGELFF,TRBJ2-2,-,-,TRBV24-1
TGCAGCTCCTGGGGACTAGCGGGAGCGGAGACCCAGTACTTC,CSSWGLAGAETQYF,TRBJ2-5,few,TRBD2,TRBV29-1
TGTGCCAGCAGCTTAGACCTAGCGGAATACAATGAGCAGTTCTTC,CASSLDLAEYNEQFF,TRBJ2-1,-,TRBD2,TRBV7-2
TGCGCCACCCGACCGCACGGGAGGAATGAGCAGTTCTTC,CATRPHGRNEQFF,TRBJ2-1,few,TRBD2,TRBV4-1
TGTGCCAGCAGTGGCGAGTATTCAGGCTACACCTTC,CASSGEYSGYTF,TRBJ1-2,few,-,TRBV6-1
TGCGCCAGCAGCTGGGGAAACTCCCCGAACACTGAAGCTTTCTTT,CASSWGNSPNTEAFF,TRBJ1-1,few,-,TRBV5-1
TGCAGTGCTACCAATAGCGGGGGGGCCCAAGAGACCCAGTACTTC,CSATNSGGAQETQYF,TRBJ2-5,few,TRBD2,TRBV20-1
TGCAGTGCTAGAGATTTGGCCAGAGAATCGCAGACCGGGGAGCTGTTTTTT,CSARDLARESQTGELFF,TRBJ2-2,once,-,TRBV20-1
TGTGCCGCAGGGACTAGCGGTTACGAGCAGTACTTC,CAAGTSGYEQYF,TRBJ2-7,few,TRBD2,TRBV25-1
TGTGCCAGCAGCAAAGTGCTTCCAGCGGGCTTTCACTACGAGCAGTACTTC,CASSKVLPAGFHYEQYF,TRBJ2-7,-,-,TRBV21-1
TGTGCCAGCAGCGAAATCGCCGGACGGCCCTCCTACGAGCAGTACTTC,CASSEIAGRPSYEQYF,TRBJ2-7,few,-,TRBV11-2
TGTGCCAGCAGCTTAATCGGGGTGGTGGGCGAGACCCAGTACTTC,CASSLIGVVGETQYF,TRBJ2-5,few,-,TRBV7-2
TGTGCCAGCAGTGGACCGGGACACCTACAAGAGACCCAGTACTTC,CASSGPGHLQETQYF,TRBJ2-5,-,-,TRBV25-1
TGCAGCCTGGGGGACAGGAGTCAGCCCCAGCATTTT,CSLGDRSQPQHF,TRBJ1-5,-,TRBD1,TRBV29-1
TGCAGTGCTCCATTGGACAGACAAGAGACCCAGTACTTC,CSAPLDRQETQYF,TRBJ2-5,-,-,TRBV20-1
TGTGCCAGCAGAAAACAGGGCCCTGAAGCTTTCTTT,CASRKQGPEAFF,TRBJ1-1,-,-,TRBV7-9
TGCGCCAGCAGCCATCCTAGCGGGAGAATAGATGAGCAGTTCTTC,CASSHPSGRIDEQFF,TRBJ2-1,-,TRBD2,TRBV5-1
TGCGCCAGCAGCCAAAACCCCAACGGACCGTATGGCTACACCTTC,CASSQNPNGPYGYTF,TRBJ1-2,-,-,TRBV4-1
TGTGCCAGCAGCTCCGGACAGCCACTACGGGATACGCAGTATTTT,CASSSGQPLRDTQYF,TRBJ2-3,-,-,TRBV11-2
TGCGCCAGCAGCTTGGAGGGGGAGGGTCTCCAAGAGACCCAGTACTTC,CASSLEGEGLQETQYF,TRBJ2-5,-,-,TRBV5-1